The present entry profiles one TCR beta chain with its context. This CDR3 comprises 15 residues. V gave up 4 bases and J gave up 4 bases; unmatched junction bases: 7. In germline, CDR1 is SGHRS, CDR2 YFSETQ. Original processing notes: Estimation of nucleated cell counts was performed using reference gene primer amplification. The data were produced by immunoSEQ multiplex PCR, yet TCRdb's version contains in-frame clones alone and is incomplete. Clonal size and the V and J genes are those of that table, whereas D and trimming came from the DNA. There are about 150,000 clones in the sample; roughly 81% occur only once, and 7.5% to 8.5% lies in the top ten. These data originate in a study of blood T cell repertoires in COVID-19. Across the whole study: Acute-phase and convalescent COVID-19 samples originated in the United States, Italy and Spain. The analysed material was cDNA or gDNA that came from T cells, B-cell-depleted T cells, or PBMCs.

The Seattle patients, enrolled during active infection, were followed longitudinally. The specimen sequenced was peripheral blood. This sequence joins TRBV5-1 and TRBJ1-5, with 8 bases that match TRBD1. The receptor was derived from a woman aged 60-75 years with COVID-19, enrolled during active disease. In DNA form, the CDR3 reads TGCGCCAGCAGCCTGCAGGGGGCGACTAATCAGCCCCAGCATTTT. It yields the protein CASSLQGATNQPQHF.